Reported below is one T cell receptor beta chain. Its matching antigen is unknown. The source of the sample is a study of T cell responses to AZD1222 COVID-19 vaccine. Assay used: immunoSEQ multiplex PCR; TCRdb lists only in-frame clones, some missing. The repertoire consists of about 170,000 clones, with just under 95% occurring once and the leading ten covering 1.6%. Study-level points and caveats: Among those given AZD1222, only five or six were seropositive at baseline. Per reports, nearly half of all spike-specific TCRs target regions that are unmutated in variants.

Sequencing was performed on peripheral blood, taken on day 0 of AZD1222 vaccination. The source is an adult in good health.

CDR3 nucleotide sequence: TGTGCCTCCAAAGCGGGGACTAGCACAGATACGCAGTATTTT. Its protein is CASKAGTSTDTQYF. The V gene is TRBV18, the J gene TRBJ2-3, with TRBD2 matching 7 bases. V lost 11 bases to trimming and J lost 0 bases; unmatched junction nucleotides: 8. The CDR3 spans 14 residues. Germline V CDR1 and CDR2: KGHSH, LQKENI. The full variable domain, its missing parts supplied by reference TRBV18 and TRBJ2-3, is NAGVMQNPRHLVRRRGQEARLRCSPMKGHSHVYWYRQLPEEGLKFMVYLQKENIIDESGMPKERFSAEFPKEGPSILRIQQVVRGDSAAYFCASKAGTSTDTQYFGPGTRLTVL.